The sequence of this T cell receptor beta chain was determined in a study of blood T cell repertoires in COVID-19. Overall study context: Sample material is recorded as cDNA or gDNA derived from T cells, B-cell-depleted T cells, or PBMCs.

Study members were between about 18 and 95 years old and lived in 20 to 25 US regions. Deletions cut 4 bases from V and 0 bases from J, with 9 bases between. Germline CDR1 and CDR2: SGDLS and YYNGEE. The length of the CDR3 is 14 residues. In the authors' methods: Estimation of nucleated cell counts relied on the amplification of reference gene primers. Generated by immunoSEQ multiplex PCR, the TCRdb table keeps only in-frame clones and is missing some. V, J and clone size were drawn from that table, and D and trimming were deduced from the DNA. Among under 200,000 clones listed, around 83% were seen once.

This TCR was sampled from a middle-aged woman in a cohort exposed to, infected with or recovered from COVID-19 (not recorded which). The chain couples TRBV9 to TRBJ2-3; a weak D match, TRBD2 (6 bases). The sample was PBMCs or T cells enriched from blood (not recorded which). In DNA form, the CDR3 reads TGTGCCAGCAGCCTCGGGACTAGCACAGATACGCAGTATTTT. This encodes CASSLGTSTDTQYF.